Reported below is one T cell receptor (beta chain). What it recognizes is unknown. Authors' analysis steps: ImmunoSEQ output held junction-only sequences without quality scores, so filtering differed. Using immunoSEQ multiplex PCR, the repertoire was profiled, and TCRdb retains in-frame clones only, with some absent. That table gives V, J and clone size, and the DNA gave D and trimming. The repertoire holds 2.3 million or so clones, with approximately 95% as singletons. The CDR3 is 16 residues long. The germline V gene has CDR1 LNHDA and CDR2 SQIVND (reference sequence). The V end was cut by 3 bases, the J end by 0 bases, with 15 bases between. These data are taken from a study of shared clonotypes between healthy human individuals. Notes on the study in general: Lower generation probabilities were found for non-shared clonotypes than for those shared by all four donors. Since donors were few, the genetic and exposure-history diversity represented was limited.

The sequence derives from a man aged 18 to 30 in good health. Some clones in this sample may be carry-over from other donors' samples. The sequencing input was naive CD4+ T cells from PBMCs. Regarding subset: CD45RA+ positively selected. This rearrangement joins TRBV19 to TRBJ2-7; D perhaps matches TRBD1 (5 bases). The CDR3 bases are TGTGCCAGTAGTATTGTTAAGGGGCCGCCCTCCTACGAGCAGTACTTC. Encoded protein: CASSIVKGPPSYEQYF.